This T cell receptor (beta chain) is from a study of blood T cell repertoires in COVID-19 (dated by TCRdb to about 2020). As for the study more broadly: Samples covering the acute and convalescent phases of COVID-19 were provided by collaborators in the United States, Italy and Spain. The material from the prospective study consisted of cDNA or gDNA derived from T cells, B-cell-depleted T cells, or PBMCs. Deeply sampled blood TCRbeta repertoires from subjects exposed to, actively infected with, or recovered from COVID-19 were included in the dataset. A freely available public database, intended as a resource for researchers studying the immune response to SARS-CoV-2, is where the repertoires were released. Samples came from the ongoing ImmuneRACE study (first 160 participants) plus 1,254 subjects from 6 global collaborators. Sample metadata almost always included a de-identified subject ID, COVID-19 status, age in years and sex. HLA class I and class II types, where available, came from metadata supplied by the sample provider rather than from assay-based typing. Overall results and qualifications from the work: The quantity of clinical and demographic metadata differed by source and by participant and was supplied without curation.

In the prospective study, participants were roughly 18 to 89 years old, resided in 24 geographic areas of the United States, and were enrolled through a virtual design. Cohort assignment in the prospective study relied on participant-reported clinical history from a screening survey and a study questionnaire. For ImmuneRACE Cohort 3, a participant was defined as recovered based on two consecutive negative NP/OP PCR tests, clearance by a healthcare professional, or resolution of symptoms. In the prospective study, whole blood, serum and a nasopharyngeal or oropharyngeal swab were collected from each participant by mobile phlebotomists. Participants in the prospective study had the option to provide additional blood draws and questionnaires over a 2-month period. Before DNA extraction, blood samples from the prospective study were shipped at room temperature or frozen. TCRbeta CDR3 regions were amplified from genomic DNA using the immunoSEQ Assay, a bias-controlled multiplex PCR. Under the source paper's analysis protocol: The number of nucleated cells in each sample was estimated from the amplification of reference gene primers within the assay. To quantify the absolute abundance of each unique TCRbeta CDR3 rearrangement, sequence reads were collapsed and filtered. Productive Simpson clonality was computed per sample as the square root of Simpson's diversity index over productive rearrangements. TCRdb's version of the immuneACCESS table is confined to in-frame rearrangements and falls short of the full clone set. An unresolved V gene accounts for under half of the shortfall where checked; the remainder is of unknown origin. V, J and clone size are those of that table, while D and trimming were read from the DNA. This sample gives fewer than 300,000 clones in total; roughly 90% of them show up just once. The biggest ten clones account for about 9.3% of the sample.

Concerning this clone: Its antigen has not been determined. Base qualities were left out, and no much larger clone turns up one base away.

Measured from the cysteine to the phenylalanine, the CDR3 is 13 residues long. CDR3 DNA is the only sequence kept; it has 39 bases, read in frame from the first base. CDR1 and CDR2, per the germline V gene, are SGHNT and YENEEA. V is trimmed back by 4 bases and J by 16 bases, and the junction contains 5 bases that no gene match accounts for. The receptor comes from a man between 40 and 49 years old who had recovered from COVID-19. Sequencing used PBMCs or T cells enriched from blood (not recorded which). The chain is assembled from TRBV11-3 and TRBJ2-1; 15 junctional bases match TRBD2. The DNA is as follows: TGTGCCAGCAGCTGGACTAGCGGGGGGGCCGGATTCTTC. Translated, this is CASSWTSGGAGFF. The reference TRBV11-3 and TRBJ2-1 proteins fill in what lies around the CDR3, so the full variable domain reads EAGVVQSPRYKIIEKKQPVAFWCNPISGHNTLYWYLQNLGQGPELLIRYENEEAVDDSQLPKDRFSAERLKGVDSTLKIQPAELGDSAVYLCASSWTSGGAGFFGPGTRLTVL.